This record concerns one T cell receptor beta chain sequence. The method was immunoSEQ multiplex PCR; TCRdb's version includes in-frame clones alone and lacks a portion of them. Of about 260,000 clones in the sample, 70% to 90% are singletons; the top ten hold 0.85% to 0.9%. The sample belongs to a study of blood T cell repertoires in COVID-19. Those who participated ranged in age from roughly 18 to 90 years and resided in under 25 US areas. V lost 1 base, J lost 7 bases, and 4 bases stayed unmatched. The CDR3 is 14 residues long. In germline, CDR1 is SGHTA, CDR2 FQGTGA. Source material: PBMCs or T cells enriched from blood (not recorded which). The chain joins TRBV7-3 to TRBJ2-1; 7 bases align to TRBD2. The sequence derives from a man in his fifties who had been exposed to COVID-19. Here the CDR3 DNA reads TGTGCCAGCAGCTTAATGCCAGCGGGGAATGAGCAGTTCTTC. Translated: CASSLMPAGNEQFF.